This TCR beta chain was documented in a study of blood T cell repertoires in COVID-19. The wider study: COVID-19 samples, acute and convalescent, were from the United States, Italy and Spain.

Germline CDR1 LGHDT, CDR2 YNNKEL (reference sequence). The CDR3 is 17 amino acids. Losses at the gene ends were 4 bases for V and 4 bases for J; bases not matched to a gene: 15. Original processing notes: The authors estimated nucleated cell counts from reference gene primer amplification. Clones were read by immunoSEQ multiplex PCR, and TCRdb kept only the in-frame ones, dropping some. The V and J calls and the clone size are those of that table, but D and trimming were determined from the DNA. The table shows tens of thousands of clones, with over 80% occurring only once. The sample taken for sequencing was peripheral blood. The sequence came from a man in his sixties or seventies with acute or convalescent COVID-19. This sequence joins TRBV3-1 (or the pseudogene TRBV3-2) and TRBJ2-7; 8 bases align to TRBD2. The CDR3 spells CASSRGPPDSGIYEQYF. DNA for the CDR3: TGTGCCAGCAGCCGAGGACCTCCTGATAGCGGGATTTACGAGCAGTACTTC.